The 20 T cell receptor beta chains given below trace back to one sample, sequenced in a study of blood T cell repertoires in COVID-19. The repertoire was sequenced with immunoSEQ multiplex PCR; TCRdb's copy has only in-frame clones and lacks some. The data show 350,000 or so clones, around nine tenths seen once. Sequencing was done on a sample of PBMCs or T cells enriched from blood (not recorded which). All receptors come from a woman aged 25 to 45 who had been exposed to COVID-19.

The CDR3 region is CASGWTGRIYNSPLHF. CDR3 nucleotides: TGTGCTAGTGGTTGGACAGGACGGATTTATAATTCACCCCTCCACTTT. V usage is TRBV12-5 and J usage is TRBJ1-6; TRBD1 agrees at 7 bases. The germline gives CDR1 LGHNT, CDR2 FRNRAP. The CDR3 length is 16 residues. V was clipped by 4 bases and J by 4 bases; unmatched bases: 7.

The chain couples TRBV5-1 to TRBJ2-2, with 9 bases fitting TRBD1. CDR1 is SGHRS, CDR2 YFSETQ, per germline. CDR3 length equals 16 residues. V lost 4 bases and J lost 3; bases outside the gene matches: 7. The CDR3 is CASSLQGAQDTGELFF. In DNA form, the CDR3 reads TGCGCCAGCAGCCTACAGGGGGCGCAGGACACCGGGGAGCTGTTTTTT.

The chain combines TRBV7-9 with TRBJ1-3; the D gene is possibly TRBD1 (5 bases). CDR1 is SEHNR, CDR2 FQNEAQ, per germline (reference sequence). This CDR3 has 16 amino acids. V was clipped by 1 base and J by 3 bases, with 13 bases between them. This chain's CDR3 is CASSLEIRTFGNTIYF. The CDR3 nucleotides are TGTGCCAGCAGCTTAGAAATTAGGACATTTGGAAACACCATATATTTT.

This clone was counted a few times. The sample contains more than one DNA sequence encoding this CDR3. V usage is TRBV5-1 and J usage is TRBJ2-7, with 12 positions matching TRBD2. The CDR3 totals 15 residues. Germline CDR1 and CDR2: SGHRS and YFSETQ. The trim removed 2 bases at V and 2 bases at J, leaving 2 bases unmatched. Here the CDR3 DNA reads TGCGCCAGCAGCTTAGGACTAGCGGGGACCTACGAGCAGTACTTC. Amino acids: CASSLGLAGTYEQYF.

J is TRBJ2-5 and V is TRBV6-5, with 9 bases matching TRBD1. Germline-derived CDR1 and CDR2 are MNHEY and SVGAGI. The CDR3 length is 14 residues. V was pared by 5 bases and J by 2 bases, with 3 bases of the junction left unmatched. DNA of the CDR3: TGTGCCAGCAGTATGGGACAGGGTCAAGAGACCCAGTACTTC. Its protein product is CASSMGQGQETQYF.

The rearrangement links TRBV6-1 to TRBJ1-5, with a possible D match to TRBD1 (5 bases). Trimming stripped 1 base from V and 4 bases from J, with 11 bases between. The germline V gene has CDR1 MNHNS and CDR2 SASEGT. The CDR3 has 15 residues. The CDR3 loop reads CASSEVFGGNQPQHF. The CDR3 DNA is TGTGCCAGCAGTGAAGTGTTCGGGGGAAATCAGCCCCAGCATTTT.

This clone was detected only once. The rearrangement uses TRBV13 and TRBJ1-4; 10 nucleotides line up with TRBD1. V dropped 5 bases and J dropped 1; count of bases not matched to a gene: 10. Germline loops: CDR1 PRHDT, CDR2 FYEKMQ (reference sequence). This CDR3 is 18 amino acids long. CDR3 protein: CASSQTTGGIGTNEKLFF. The DNA of the CDR3 is TGTGCCAGCAGCCAGACGACAGGGGGCATCGGAACTAATGAAAAACTGTTTTTT.

The chain couples TRBV7-9 to TRBJ2-7; a weak D match, TRBD1 (6 bases). The CDR3 is made up of 14 amino acids. Trimming stripped 5 bases from V and 2 bases from J, with 13 bases between. CDR1 SEHNR and CDR2 FQNEAQ come from the germline V gene (reference sequence). The DNA of the CDR3 is TGTGCCAGCAGCCAGGGGCAGGGGACCTACGAGCAGTACTTC. Protein product: CASSQGQGTYEQYF.

This rearrangement joins TRBV2 to TRBJ2-1, with D perhaps matching TRBD1 (6 bases). The length of the CDR3 is 12 residues. The germline gives CDR1 SNHLY, CDR2 FYNNEI. With 8 bases removed from V and 8 bases from J, the gap between germline ends came to 13 bases. CDR3 region: CASGQGFDEQFF. The DNA for the CDR3 is TGTGCCAGCGGTCAGGGGTTCGATGAGCAGTTCTTC.

The J gene is TRBJ2-3, the V gene TRBV28, with 8 bases that match TRBD1. J lost 0 bases, V lost 4 bases, and 6 bases had no gene match. Germline V gene sequence: CDR1 MDHEN, CDR2 SYDVKM. CDR3 length: 16 amino acids. The CDR3 DNA sequence: TGTGCCAGCAGTTCCCCGGGACAGGAAAGCACAGATACGCAGTATTTT. Its protein product is CASSSPGQESTDTQYF.

V is TRBV27 and J is TRBJ2-7, with 8 bases aligning to TRBD1. The V and J ends lost 2 bases and 3 bases, in that order; junction bases with no gene match: 18. The CDR3 extends over 19 amino acids. CDR1 MNHEY and CDR2 SMNVEV come from the germline V gene (reference sequence). CDR3 protein: CASSLKAPFQGAMSYEQYF. The DNA for the CDR3 is TGTGCCAGCAGTTTAAAAGCCCCCTTCCAGGGGGCGATGAGCTACGAGCAGTACTTC.

The chain combines TRBV5-1 with TRBJ2-2; weak D call: TRBD2 (6 bases). The CDR3 is made up of 16 amino acids. Trimming removed 0 bases from V and 5 bases from J, with 14 bases in between. Germline V CDR1 and CDR2: SGHRS, YFSETQ. Here the CDR3 DNA reads TGCGCCAGCAGCTTGGAGGGCAAGGCGGGAACCGGGGAGCTGTTTTTT. This gives the protein CASSLEGKAGTGELFF.

The chain recombines TRBV27 with TRBJ1-2, with 7 bases lining up with TRBD1. V trimming: 6 bases; J trimming: 1 base; junction bases outside the gene matches: 11. The CDR3 runs 16 residues. The germline CDR1 and CDR2 sequences are MNHEY and SMNVEV (reference sequence). CDR3 bases: TGTGCCAGCAGCTCCCTCTTAGGGGGCTTTAACTATGGCTACACCTTC. It translates to CASSSLLGGFNYGYTF.

CDR3 in DNA: TGTGCCAGCAGCTTAGGTCGGTCCACACAGGGTAGCGAGCAGTACTTC. It translates to CASSLGRSTQGSEQYF. The chain joins TRBV7-9 to TRBJ2-7; tentatively, D is TRBD1 (6 bases). Trimming stripped 1 base from V and 6 bases from J, with 19 bases between. Germline V gene lookup returns CDR1 SEHNR and CDR2 FQNEAQ (reference sequence). The CDR3 sequence is 16 residues long.

This clone has just a few counts. The chain couples TRBV28 to TRBJ2-7; D not resolved. CDR3 size: 11 residues. The V gene lost 4 bases and the J gene lost 6 bases, with 7 bases spanning the gap. The V gene's germline CDR1 is MDHEN and CDR2 SYDVKM. As DNA, the CDR3 is TGTGCCAGCAGTTACTCGGGCGAGCAGTACTTC. Translated: CASSYSGEQYF.

The chain joins TRBV28 to TRBJ1-2; maybe TRBD1 (6 bases). Germline V lookup: CDR1 MDHEN, CDR2 SYDVKM. This CDR3 spans 16 amino acids. V lost 2 bases to trimming and J lost 4 bases, with 17 bases between them. This CDR3 reads CASSLSSGTIIYGYTF. As DNA, the CDR3 is TGTGCCAGCAGTTTAAGTAGTGGGACAATCATCTATGGCTACACCTTC.

The chain uses TRBV29-1 and TRBJ1-3, with TRBD1 identical over 9 bases. The germline CDR1 and CDR2 sequences are SQVTM and ANQGSEA. V was pared by 4 bases and J by 4 bases, with 8 bases of the junction left unmatched. The CDR3 has 15 residues. The CDR3 loop is CSVVGGTGNGNTIYF. As DNA, the CDR3 is TGCAGCGTTGTTGGCGGGACAGGGAACGGAAACACCATATATTTT.

This sequence joins TRBV18 and TRBJ1-1, with D possibly TRBD1 on 6 matching bases. CDR1 KGHSH and CDR2 LQKENI come from the germline V gene. This CDR3 has 14 residues. V was pared by 2 bases and J by 3 bases, with 10 bases between. CDR3 sequence: CASSPNQGYTEAFF. The CDR3, as DNA: TGTGCCAGCTCACCAAATCAGGGGTACACTGAAGCTTTCTTT.

The chain links TRBV10-1 to TRBJ2-7; tentative D call: TRBD2 (5 bases). V was cut by 4 bases and J by 2 bases, with 12 bases left in between. Germline CDR1 WNHNN, CDR2 SYGVQD (reference sequence). The CDR3 consists of 14 residues. The CDR3 sequence: CASSAELDPYEQYF. The DNA of the CDR3 is TGCGCCAGCAGTGCGGAACTAGACCCCTACGAGCAGTACTTC.

This sequence joins TRBV5-1 and TRBJ2-7; 12 nucleotides align to TRBD2. CDR1 SGHRS and CDR2 YFSETQ come from the germline V gene. CDR3 length: 18 residues. V shed 4 bases and J 2 bases; nucleotides not matched to a gene: 13. The CDR3 loop reads CASSLRLAGDLRTYEQYF. Written as DNA, the CDR3 is TGCGCCAGCAGCCTCCGACTAGCGGGAGATCTGCGGACCTACGAGCAGTACTTC.